This entry describes one T cell receptor beta chain. This entry comes from a study of identical twins. Germline lookup yields CDR1 MNHEY and CDR2 SMNVEV (reference sequence). The CDR3 loop spans 16 amino acids. The V and J ends lost 5 bases and 1 base, in that order; junction bases with no gene match: 8. One entry per CDR3 protein, called by TCRdb with MiXCR from the 5' RACE reads. Among around 1.7 million distinct CDR3 sequences, 32% were seen once, and the ten largest hold less than 0.35%. The chain employs TRBV27 and TRBJ2-3, with 8 bases aligning to TRBD2. Sequencing used cord blood. This receptor was identified in a newborn girl in good health. CDR3 protein: CASSVLAGTGTDTQYF. The CDR3 nucleotides read TGTGCCAGCAGTGTCTTAGCGGGAACGGGCACAGATACGCAGTATTTT.